Given below is one T cell receptor (beta chain) in context. CDR1 and CDR2 from the germline V gene are SGDLS and YYNGEE. The CDR3 has 13 amino acids. V dropped 0 bases and J dropped 4 bases, with 7 bases sitting between them. These data come from a study of control samples from healthy donors and cancer patients. Generated by immunoSEQ multiplex PCR, the TCRdb table keeps only in-frame clones and is missing some. This table holds 150,000 to 200,000 clones, under 95% found once. The origin of this receptor is a woman under 30 in good health. The chain combines TRBV9 with TRBJ2-5; no clear D. The source material was blood. The CDR3 sequence is CASSVGGRETQYF. In DNA form, the CDR3 reads TGTGCCAGCAGCGTAGGGGGAAGAGAGACCCAGTACTTC.